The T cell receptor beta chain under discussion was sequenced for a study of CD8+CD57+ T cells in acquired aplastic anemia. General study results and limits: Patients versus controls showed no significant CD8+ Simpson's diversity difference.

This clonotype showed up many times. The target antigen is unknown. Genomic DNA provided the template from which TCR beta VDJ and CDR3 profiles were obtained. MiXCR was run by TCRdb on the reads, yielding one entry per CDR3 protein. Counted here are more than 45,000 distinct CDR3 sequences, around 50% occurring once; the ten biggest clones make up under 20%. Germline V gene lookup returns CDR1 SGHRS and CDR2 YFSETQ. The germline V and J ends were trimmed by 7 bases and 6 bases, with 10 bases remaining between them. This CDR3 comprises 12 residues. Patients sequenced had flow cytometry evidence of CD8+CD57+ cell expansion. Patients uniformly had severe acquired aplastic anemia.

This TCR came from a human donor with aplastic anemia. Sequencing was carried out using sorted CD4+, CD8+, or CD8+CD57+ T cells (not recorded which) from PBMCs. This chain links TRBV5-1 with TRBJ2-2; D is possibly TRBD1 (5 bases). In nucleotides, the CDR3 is TGCGCCAGCGGCCTAGGGGCCGGGGAGCTGTTTTTT. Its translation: CASGLGAGELFF. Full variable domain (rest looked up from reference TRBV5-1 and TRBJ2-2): KAGVTQTPRYLIKTRGQQVTLSCSPISGHRSVSWYQQTPGQGLQFLFEYFSETQRNKGNFPGRFSGRQFSNSRSEMNVSTLELGDSALYLCASGLGAGELFFGEGSRLTVL.